One and the same sample provided the 16 T cell receptor beta chains below, sequenced in a study of CD8+ T cells in alopecia areata. Treatment defined: oral pan-JAK inhibitor, 5-10 mg twice daily. Reverse transcribed after extraction, RNA yielded cDNA as the sequencing template. Assay used: immunoSEQ multiplex PCR; TCRdb lists only in-frame clones, some missing. Among 190,000 or so clones listed, around three fifths were seen once. The sequencing here drew on CD8+ T cells sorted from blood, taken at week 24, from a patient treated with tofacitinib. The receptors here all came from a human donor with alopecia areata.

The V call is TRBV7-9, the J call TRBJ1-6, with D unresolved. V was trimmed by 5 bases and J by 9 bases, leaving 8 bases between them. Germline V gives CDR1 SEHNR, CDR2 FQNEAQ (reference sequence). This CDR3 comprises 12 residues. CDR3 sequence (DNA): TGTGCCAGCAGCCCCTTCGGTTCACCCCTCCACTTT. As protein: CASSPFGSPLHF.

The chain joins TRBV5-1 to TRBJ2-7; D might be TRBD1 (6 bases). The CDR3 covers 10 residues. Trimming pared 8 bases from V and 6 bases from J, leaving 9 bases between. The germline gives CDR1 SGHRS, CDR2 YFSETQ. CDR3 amino acids: CARYRAEQYF. In DNA form, the CDR3 reads TGCGCCAGGTACAGGGCCGAGCAGTACTTC.

This clone occurred a few times. The gene calls are TRBV29-1 and TRBJ2-3; D gene uncertain. Germline CDR1 is SQVTM and CDR2 is ANQGSEA. The CDR3 length is 15 residues. With 0 bases removed from V and 3 bases from J, the gap between germline ends came to 13 bases. Here the CDR3 DNA reads TGCAGCGTTGAAGATCTTTACAGAACAACAGATACGCAGTATTTT. Amino acids: CSVEDLYRTTDTQYF.

V gene TRBV30 combines with J gene TRBJ2-5; TRBD1 matches 11 bases. The CDR3 covers 15 residues. The germline V gene encodes CDR1 GTSNPN and CDR2 SVGIG (reference sequence). Trimming at V came to 1 base and at J to 8 bases, leaving 9 bases not matched to a gene. CDR3 DNA sequence: TGTGCCTGGAGTGGGGACAGGGGGGATCAGAGAACCCAGTACTTC. It specifies CAWSGDRGDQRTQYF.

The chain has TRBV27 and TRBJ1-5; D possibly corresponds to TRBD1 (5 bases). Deletions cut 5 bases from V and 4 bases from J, with 12 bases between. CDR3 size: 14 residues. CDR1 and CDR2 (germline): MNHEY, SMNVEV (reference sequence). The CDR3 sequence: CASSPRTLNQPQHF. In DNA form, the CDR3 reads TGTGCCAGCAGTCCCAGGACACTTAATCAGCCCCAGCATTTT.

This chain links TRBV14 with TRBJ2-5, with D perhaps being TRBD1 or TRBD2 (6 bases each). The V gene lost 0 bases and the J gene lost 4 bases, with 12 bases spanning the gap. Germline assignment: CDR1 SGHDN and CDR2 FVKESK. This CDR3 region has 15 residues. CDR3 nucleotides: TGTGCCAGCAGCCAAGAATACGGAGGGGGAGAGACCCAGTACTTC. Encoded protein: CASSQEYGGGETQYF.

This clone was observed a handful of times. This sequence joins TRBV27 and TRBJ2-1; perhaps TRBD2 as D (5 bases). Deletions cut 10 bases from V and 0 bases from J, with 10 bases between. CDR3 length: 13 amino acids. Germline loops: CDR1 MNHEY, CDR2 SMNVEV (reference sequence). The CDR3 bases are TGTGCCACTACGGGGTACTCCTACAATGAGCAGTTCTTC. As protein: CATTGYSYNEQFF.

The rearrangement links TRBV5-1 to TRBJ1-2, with a possible D match to TRBD1 (6 bases). The ends were cut back, 0 bases at V and 6 bases at J, with 9 bases in the middle. This CDR3 has 13 amino acids. Germline V gene data show CDR1 as SGHRS and CDR2 as YFSETQ. In DNA form, the CDR3 reads TGCGCCAGCAGCTTGGAGGCAGGGGATGGCTACACCTTC. It translates to CASSLEAGDGYTF.

This clone was detected a few times. The CDR3 spells CASSPINREGDTQYF. The CDR3 nucleotides are TGTGCCAGCTCACCGATTAACCGGGAAGGGGATACGCAGTATTTT. The chain has TRBV18 and TRBJ2-3; TRBD2 might be the D (5 bases). Per the germline V gene, CDR1 is KGHSH and CDR2 is LQKENI. V lost 3 bases to trimming and J lost 6 bases, with 16 bases between them. The CDR3 is made up of 15 amino acids. The full variable domain, with the rest looked up from reference TRBV18 and TRBJ2-3, is NAGVMQNPRHLVRRRGQEARLRCSPMKGHSHVYWYRQLPEEGLKFMVYLQKENIIDESGMPKERFSAEFPKEGPSILRIQQVVRGDSAAYFCASSPINREGDTQYFGPGTRLTVL.

This sequence joins TRBV20-1 and TRBJ2-3; TRBD2 might be the D (5 bases). The germline V gene has CDR1 DFQATT and CDR2 SNEGSKA (reference sequence). The CDR3 totals 11 residues. V lost 6 bases, J lost 7 bases, and 11 bases lay in between. The CDR3 spells CSAPDFYTQYF. In nucleotides, the CDR3 is TGCAGTGCCCCGGACTTTTATACGCAGTATTTT.

The V call is TRBV29-1, the J call TRBJ1-2; no firm D call. Germline V CDR1 and CDR2: SQVTM, ANQGSEA. V was shortened by 2 bases and J by 6 bases, with 4 bases between the two germline ends. The CDR3 runs 10 residues. CDR3 nucleotides: TGCAGCGTTGAAACGGATGGCTACACCTTC. Its translation: CSVETDGYTF.

The chain is built from TRBV5-6 and TRBJ2-7, with TRBD1 matching 10 bases. Germline CDR1 SGHDT, CDR2 YYEEEE. Trimming at V came to 6 bases and at J to 5 bases, leaving 5 bases not matched to a gene. The CDR3 is made up of 13 amino acids. CDR3: CASTPTGGDEQYF. CDR3 nucleotide sequence: TGTGCCAGCACCCCGACAGGGGGCGACGAGCAGTACTTC.

This clone was seen only a few times. Other DNA sequences within the sample encode an identical CDR3. The chain recombines TRBV27 with TRBJ1-1; tentative D call: TRBD1 (5 bases). This CDR3 contains 12 residues. Trimming removed 6 bases at V and 5 bases at J, with 10 bases between. Germline values: CDR1 MNHEY, CDR2 SMNVEV (reference sequence). CDR3 nucleotide sequence: TGTGCCAGCAGGCAGGGAGGTACTGAAGCTTTCTTT. It specifies CASRQGGTEAFF.

The J gene is TRBJ1-5, the V gene TRBV6-5; the D gene is possibly TRBD1 (5 bases). The CDR3 is 15 amino acids. Germline loops: CDR1 MNHEY, CDR2 SVGAGI. Deletions cut 5 bases from V and 1 base from J, with 12 bases between. CDR3 region: CASSPRQGSNQPQHF. The CDR3 nucleotides are TGTGCCAGCAGTCCCCGGCAGGGCAGCAATCAGCCCCAGCATTTT.

The chain's CDR3 is CASSLAKGRETQYF. CDR3 DNA: TGTGCCAGCAGCTTAGCCAAGGGGCGAGAGACCCAGTACTTC. This chain links TRBV7-9 with TRBJ2-5; tentatively, D is TRBD1 (5 bases). Per germline, CDR1 SEHNR and CDR2 FQNEAQ (reference sequence). The CDR3 is made up of 14 amino acids. V was pared by 0 bases and J by 4 bases, with 9 bases between.

This chain links TRBV27 with TRBJ2-7; D might be TRBD1 (6 bases). The CDR3 consists of 12 residues. CDR1 is MNHEY, CDR2 SMNVEV, per germline (reference sequence). The CDR3 here is CAGGRSSYEQYF. In DNA form, the CDR3 reads TGTGCTGGGGGCCGGAGCTCCTACGAGCAGTACTTC.